This T cell receptor beta chain is from a study of metastatic and nonmetastatic thyroid tumors. As for the study in general: Across blood and tumor or nodule tissue, repertoires from malignant and benign thyroid patients were compared with one another. Study results and limitations: In blood and tumor, TCR beta diversity was reportedly significantly higher in malignant thyroid tumors than in benign nodules.

A note on this clone: The antigen remains undetermined.

The entire patient cohort was treatment-naive prior to thyroid surgery. Germline assignment: CDR1 LNHDA and CDR2 SQIVND (reference sequence). J gave up 4 bases and V 6 bases, and 5 bases lay outside the gene matches. The CDR3 runs to 15 residues. As handled by the study authors: Variation in CDR3 across clinicopathological groups served as the basis for constructing a distant-metastasis classifier in papillary thyroid cancer. TCRdb re-called the PCR reads through MiXCR. In this record, the V and J calls reflect TCRdb's handling and not the investigators' own analysis. Seen here are 30,000 to 45,000 clones, roughly 45% observed once, and the top ten hold less than 25%.

V usage is TRBV19 and J usage is TRBJ2-5, with TRBD2 matching over 13 bases. The sample comprised tumor tissue. The clonotype was recovered from a male donor with papillary thyroid cancer or a benign thyroid nodule (not recorded which). Some clones in this sample may be carry-over from other donors' samples. Here the CDR3 DNA reads TGTGCCAGTAGCACGGGACTAGCGGGGCGAGAGACCCAGTACTTC. As protein: CASSTGLAGRETQYF.